The clone carrying this T cell receptor (beta chain) was counted once. This entry belongs to a study of blood T cell repertoires in COVID-19. Whole-study context: Sources were T cells, B-cell-depleted T cells, or PBMCs; the material itself was cDNA or gDNA.

Sequencing was performed with immunoSEQ multiplex PCR; in TCRdb, only in-frame clones are kept and a portion is missing. The data show some 300,000 clones, around nine tenths seen once. Participants were aged about 18 to 100 years from some 24 US areas. V lost 4 bases, J lost 2 bases, and 11 bases lay in between. CDR1 and CDR2 (germline): SNHLY, FYNNEI. The CDR3 is made up of 14 amino acids. The sample comprised PBMCs or T cells enriched from blood (not recorded which). This sequence was found in a woman aged 40 to 50 who had recovered from COVID-19. This chain links TRBV2 with TRBJ2-5, with a possible D match to TRBD1 (5 bases). The CDR3 loop is CASSVRREQETQYF. CDR3 in DNA: TGTGCCAGCAGTGTTCGCAGGGAACAAGAGACCCAGTACTTC.